The 8 T cell receptor beta chains reported below all come from one sample, sequenced in a study of CD8 T cells in Susac syndrome. The RNA input was about 0.5 to 1 ug, and it was reverse transcribed with random hexamers. TCRdb analysed the immunoSEQ multiplex PCR reads with MiXCR anew, one entry per CDR3 protein. The table includes roughly 130,000 distinct CDR3 sequences, about 95% detected once. The material sequenced was CD4+ T cells from PBMCs. The origin of the receptors is a human donor in good health.

CDR3 DNA: TGTGCCAGCAGTTTTCGTGGCTACAGACAAGAGACCCAGTACTTC. Protein: CASSFRGYRQETQYF. V and J are TRBV27 and TRBJ2-5; no reliable D call. V shed 3 bases and J shed 2 bases, with 13 bases lying between them. CDR1 and CDR2 from the germline V gene are MNHEY and SMNVEV (reference sequence). This CDR3 is built from 15 residues.

The chain carries TRBV5-1 and TRBJ2-3, with TRBD1 matching 7 bases. V was clipped by 0 bases and J by 4 bases; unmatched bases: 5. This CDR3 is 15 amino acids long. CDR1 and CDR2 (germline): SGHRS, YFSETQ. CDR3 region: CASSLGQGWADTQYF. The CDR3 bases are TGCGCCAGCAGCTTGGGACAGGGATGGGCAGATACGCAGTATTTT.

This rearrangement joins TRBV28 to TRBJ2-7, with 7 bases lining up with TRBD2. Germline CDR1 reads MDHEN; CDR2 reads SYDVKM. V was clipped by 4 bases and J by 4 bases; unmatched bases: 10. This CDR3 contains 15 residues. The CDR3 DNA follows: TGTGCCAGCAGTTCGAGTGGCGGGAGACCTTACGAGCAGTACTTC. Encoded protein: CASSSSGGRPYEQYF.

The V and J genes are TRBV20-1 and TRBJ2-7; D is unclear. Germline-derived CDR1 and CDR2 are DFQATT and SNEGSKA (reference sequence). The CDR3 totals 10 residues. The V end was cut by 3 bases, the J end by 4 bases, with 4 bases between. The CDR3 reads CSASVYEQYF. The CDR3 DNA follows: TGCAGTGCTAGTGTGTACGAGCAGTACTTC.

The V and J genes are TRBV20-1 and TRBJ2-7; D is undetermined. Germline V gives CDR1 DFQATT, CDR2 SNEGSKA (reference sequence). With 6 bases removed from V and 6 bases from J, the gap between germline ends came to 12 bases. The CDR3 runs 11 residues. CDR3 loop: CSAETKFEQYF. The DNA of the CDR3 is TGCAGTGCAGAGACAAAGTTCGAGCAGTACTTC.

The chain couples TRBV12-3 or TRBV12-4 to TRBJ2-6; D is ambiguous. V was pared by 3 bases and J by 0 bases, with 6 bases between. The CDR3 runs 15 residues. The CDR3 here is CASSFKSSGANVLTF. The CDR3 nucleotides are TGTGCCAGCAGTTTCAAGAGCTCTGGGGCCAACGTCCTGACTTTC.

CDR3 residues: CASSVVSREIGDEQYF. The CDR3 coding sequence is TGTGCCAGCAGCGTAGTTAGTCGGGAGATTGGGGACGAGCAGTACTTC. The rearrangement joins TRBV9 to TRBJ2-7, with D possibly matching TRBD2 (6 bases). Trimming took 0 bases from V and 5 from J, leaving 18 bases between them. This CDR3 has 16 residues. From germline, CDR1 is SGDLS and CDR2 YYNGEE.

The chain recombines TRBV10-3 with TRBJ1-5; D gene uncertain. CDR3 length: 15 residues. Trimming took off 7 bases at V and 5 bases at J, with 18 bases between the two ends. CDR1 and CDR2 (germline): ENHRY, SYGVKD. CDR3: CAIKREGGIDQPQHF. Written as DNA, the CDR3 is TGTGCCATCAAACGGGAAGGCGGGATAGATCAGCCCCAGCATTTT.